Following are 9 T cell receptor beta chains from one sample sequenced in a study of cytomegalovirus exposure and HLA in healthy donors. Primers for the PCR totalled 60 Vbeta and 13 Jbeta. Repertoires were generated with immunoSEQ multiplex PCR, while TCRdb's copy carries only in-frame clones and drops some. The table includes fewer than 250,000 clones, about 77% detected once. Material: PBMCs. These receptors were obtained from a man under 40 in good health and CMV-seropositive.

This clone showed up just once. The chain links TRBV5-1 to TRBJ2-3; maybe TRBD2 (7 bases). V was clipped by 7 bases and J by 2 bases, with 14 bases between them. Germline CDR1 reads SGHRS; CDR2 reads YFSETQ. The CDR3 length is 14 residues. CDR3 in amino acids: CASLLGGPTDTQYF. The DNA for the CDR3 is TGCGCCAGCTTGCTGGGGGGGCCCACAGATACGCAGTATTTT. Looking up the rest from reference TRBV5-1 and TRBJ2-3 gives the full variable domain: KAGVTQTPRYLIKTRGQQVTLSCSPISGHRSVSWYQQTPGQGLQFLFEYFSETQRNKGNFPGRFSGRQFSNSRSEMNVSTLELGDSALYLCASLLGGPTDTQYFGPGTRLTVL.

This chain uses TRBV29-1 with TRBJ1-4; no reliable D call. Germline CDR1 reads SQVTM; CDR2 reads ANQGSEA. This CDR3 has 13 amino acids. V gave up 5 bases and J gave up 8 bases, with 15 bases separating them. This CDR3 reads CSVSRAEGEKLFF. The DNA of the CDR3 is TGCAGCGTTAGTCGGGCTGAGGGCGAAAAACTGTTTTTT. The variable domain in full, with the rest retrieved from reference TRBV29-1 and TRBJ1-4, is SAVISQKPSRDICQRGTSLTIQCQVDSQVTMMFWYRQQPGQSLTLIATANQGSEATYESGFVIDKFPISRPNLTFSTLTVSNMSPEDSSIYLCSVSRAEGEKLFFGSGTQLSVL.

This chain uses TRBV4-2 with TRBJ1-5, with TRBD1 as a possible D gene (5 bases). Trimming removed 0 bases from V and 5 bases from J, with 14 bases in between. The CDR3 runs to 16 residues. Germline-derived CDR1 and CDR2 are LGHNA and YNFKEQ. CDR3 loop: CASSQDLSRVDQPQHF. The CDR3 DNA reads as TGTGCCAGCAGCCAAGATCTGAGCAGGGTGGATCAGCCCCAGCATTTT.

Comments on this clone: Distinct nucleotide sequences in the sample also encode this CDR3. This sequence joins TRBV6-5 and TRBJ1-3; D unresolved. Per the germline V gene, CDR1 is MNHEY and CDR2 is SVGAGI. The ends were cut back, 0 bases at V and 4 bases at J, with 10 bases in the middle. The CDR3 extends over 15 amino acids. CDR3 DNA sequence: TGTGCCAGCAGTTACTCGAGAGGGTCCGGAAACACCATATATTTT. Translation gives CASSYSRGSGNTIYF.

In DNA form, the CDR3 reads TGTGCAAAGGGGGGGGCTGGGGGCTGGGACAATGAGCAGTTCTTC. As protein: CAKGGAGGWDNEQFF. This rearrangement joins TRBV30 to TRBJ2-1, with D maybe TRBD2 (7 bases). Germline CDR1 is GTSNPN and CDR2 is SVGIG (reference sequence). CDR3 length: 15 residues.

The rearrangement joins TRBV6-5 to TRBJ2-7; 11 bases align to TRBD1. V was pared by 2 bases and J by 2 bases, with 5 bases of the junction left unmatched. The CDR3 is 16 amino acids. Germline lookup yields CDR1 MNHEY and CDR2 SVGAGI. The CDR3 reads CASSYRGQGGAYEQYF. The CDR3 DNA reads as TGTGCCAGCAGTTACAGGGGACAGGGGGGGGCCTACGAGCAGTACTTC.

V gene TRBV7-2 combines with J gene TRBJ2-7, with a possible D match to TRBD1 (6 bases). Deletions cut 5 bases from V and 4 bases from J, with 15 bases between. Germline V lookup: CDR1 SGHTA, CDR2 FQGNSA. The CDR3 is 14 residues long. Here the CDR3 DNA reads TGTGCCAGCAGCCCTCGCGGACAGCAGTACGAGCAGTACTTC. Translation: CASSPRGQQYEQYF.

J is TRBJ1-1 and V is TRBV7-9; D call uncertain. The germline V gene has CDR1 SEHNR and CDR2 FQNEAQ (reference sequence). CDR3 length: 15 amino acids. The germline V and J ends were trimmed by 7 bases and 0 bases, with 15 bases remaining between them. Written as DNA, the CDR3 is TGTGCCAGCACCCTCCCCGGAGTCATGAACACTGAAGCTTTCTTT. Translating gives CASTLPGVMNTEAFF. Together with reference TRBV7-9 and TRBJ1-1, the CDR3 gives the full variable domain: DTGVSQNPRHKITKRGQNVTFRCDPISEHNRLYWYRQTLGQGPEFLTYFQNEAQLEKSRLLSDRFSAERPKGSFSTLEIQRTEQGDSAMYLCASTLPGVMNTEAFFGQGTRLTVV.

The chain is built from TRBV10-3 and TRBJ1-2; D remains unclear. This CDR3 is 13 amino acids long. The germline V gene encodes CDR1 ENHRY and CDR2 SYGVKD. Between the trimmed V and J ends, which lost 3 bases and 1 base, there was a span of 6 bases. This CDR3 is CAISESSNYGYTF. DNA of the CDR3: TGTGCCATCAGTGAATCCAGTAACTATGGCTACACCTTC.